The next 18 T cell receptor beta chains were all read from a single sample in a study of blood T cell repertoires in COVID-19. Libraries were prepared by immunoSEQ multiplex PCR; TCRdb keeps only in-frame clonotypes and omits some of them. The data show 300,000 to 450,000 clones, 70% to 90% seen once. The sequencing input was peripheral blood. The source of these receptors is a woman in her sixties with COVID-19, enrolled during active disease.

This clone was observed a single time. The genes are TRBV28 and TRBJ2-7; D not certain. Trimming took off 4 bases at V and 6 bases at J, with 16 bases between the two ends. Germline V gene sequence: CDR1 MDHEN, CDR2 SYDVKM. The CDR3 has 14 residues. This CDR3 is CASSSYLQPSEQYF. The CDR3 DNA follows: TGTGCCAGCAGTTCTTATTTACAGCCAAGCGAGCAGTACTTC.

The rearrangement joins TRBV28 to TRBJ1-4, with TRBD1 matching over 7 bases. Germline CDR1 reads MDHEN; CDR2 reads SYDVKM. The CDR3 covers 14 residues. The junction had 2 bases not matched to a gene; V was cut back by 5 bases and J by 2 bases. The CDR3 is CASSQGGTNEKLFF. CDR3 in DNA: TGTGCCAGCAGTCAGGGGGGCACTAATGAAAAACTGTTTTTT.

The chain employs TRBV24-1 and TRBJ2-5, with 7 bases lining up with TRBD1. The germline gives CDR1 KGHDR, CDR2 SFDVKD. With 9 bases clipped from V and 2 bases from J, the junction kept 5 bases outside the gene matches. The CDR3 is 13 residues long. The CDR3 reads CATGDSSQETQYF. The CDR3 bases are TGTGCCACCGGGGACAGTAGTCAAGAGACCCAGTACTTC.

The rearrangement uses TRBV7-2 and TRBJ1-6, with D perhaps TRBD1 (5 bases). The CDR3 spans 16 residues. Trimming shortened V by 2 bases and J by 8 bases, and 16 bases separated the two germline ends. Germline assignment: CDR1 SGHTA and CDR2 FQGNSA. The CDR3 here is CASSLRRRGLDSPLHF. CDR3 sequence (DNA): TGTGCCAGCAGCTTAAGGAGAAGGGGCTTGGATTCACCCCTCCACTTT.

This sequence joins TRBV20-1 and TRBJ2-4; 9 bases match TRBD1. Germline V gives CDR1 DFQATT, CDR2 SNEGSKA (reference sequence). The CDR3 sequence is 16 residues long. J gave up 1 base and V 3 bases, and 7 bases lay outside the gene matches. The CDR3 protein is CSASSGQGLAKNIQYF. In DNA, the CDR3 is TGCAGTGCTAGTTCGGGACAGGGTCTTGCCAAAAACATTCAGTACTTC.

The CDR3 DNA follows: TGTGCCAGCAGCCAAGATTTCAGGGTAGGAACTGAAGCTTTCTTT. This codes for CASSQDFRVGTEAFF. This sequence joins TRBV3-1 (or the pseudogene TRBV3-2) and TRBJ1-1; tentatively, D is TRBD1 (5 bases). This CDR3 has 15 residues. V was trimmed by 0 bases and J by 5 bases, leaving 13 bases between them. From germline, CDR1 is LGHDT and CDR2 YNNKEL (reference sequence).

The DNA for the CDR3 is TGTGCCAGCAGTTACACCCTGGGGGGGCCATCCAATGAGCAGTTCTTC. Protein sequence: CASSYTLGGPSNEQFF. J is TRBJ2-1 and V is TRBV6-5; tentatively, D is TRBD2 (7 bases). The CDR3 loop spans 16 amino acids. CDR1 is MNHEY, CDR2 SVGAGI, per germline. V lost 2 bases and J lost 6, with 17 bases in between.

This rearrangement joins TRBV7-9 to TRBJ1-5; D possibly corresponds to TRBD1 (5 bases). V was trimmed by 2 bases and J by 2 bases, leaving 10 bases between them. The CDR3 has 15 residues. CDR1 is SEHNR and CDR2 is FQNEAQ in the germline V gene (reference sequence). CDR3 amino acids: CASSLWGGGNQPQHF. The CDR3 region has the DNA TGTGCCAGCAGCTTATGGGGAGGGGGCAATCAGCCCCAGCATTTT.

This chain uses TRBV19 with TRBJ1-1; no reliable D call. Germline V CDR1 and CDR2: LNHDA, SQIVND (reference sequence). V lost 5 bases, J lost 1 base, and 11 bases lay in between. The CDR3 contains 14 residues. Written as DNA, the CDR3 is TGTGCCAGTAGTGTTTGGACTTCGAACACTGAAGCTTTCTTT. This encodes CASSVWTSNTEAFF.

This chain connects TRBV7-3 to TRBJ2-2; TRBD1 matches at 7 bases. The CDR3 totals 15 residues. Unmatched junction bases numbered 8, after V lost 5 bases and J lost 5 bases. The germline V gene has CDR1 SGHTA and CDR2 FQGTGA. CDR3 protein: CASSMRQGGTGELFF. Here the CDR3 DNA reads TGTGCCAGCAGCATGCGACAGGGTGGGACCGGGGAGCTGTTTTTT. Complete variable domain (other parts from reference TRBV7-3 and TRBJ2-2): GAGVSQTPSNKVTEKGKYVELRCDPISGHTALYWYRQSLGQGPEFLIYFQGTGAADDSGLPNDRFFAVRPEGSVSTLKIQRTERGDSAVYLCASSMRQGGTGELFFGEGSRLTVL.

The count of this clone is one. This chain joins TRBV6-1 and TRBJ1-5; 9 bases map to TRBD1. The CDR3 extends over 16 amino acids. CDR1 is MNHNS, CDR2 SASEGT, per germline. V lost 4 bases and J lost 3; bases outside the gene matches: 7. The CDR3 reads CASSGKGQGHNQPQHF. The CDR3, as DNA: TGTGCCAGCAGTGGGAAGGGACAGGGCCACAATCAGCCCCAGCATTTT.

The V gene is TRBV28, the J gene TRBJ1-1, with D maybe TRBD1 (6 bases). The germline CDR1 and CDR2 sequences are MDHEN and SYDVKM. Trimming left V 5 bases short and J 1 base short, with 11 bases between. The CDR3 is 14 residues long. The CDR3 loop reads CASSVRGGNTEAFF. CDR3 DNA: TGTGCCAGCAGTGTCAGGGGTGGGAACACTGAAGCTTTCTTT.

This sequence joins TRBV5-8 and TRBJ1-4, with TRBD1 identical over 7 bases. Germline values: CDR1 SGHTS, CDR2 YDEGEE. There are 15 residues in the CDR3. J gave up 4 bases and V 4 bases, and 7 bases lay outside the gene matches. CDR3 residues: CASSPGTAYNEKLFF. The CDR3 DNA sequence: TGTGCCAGCAGCCCGGGGACAGCATATAATGAAAAACTGTTTTTT.

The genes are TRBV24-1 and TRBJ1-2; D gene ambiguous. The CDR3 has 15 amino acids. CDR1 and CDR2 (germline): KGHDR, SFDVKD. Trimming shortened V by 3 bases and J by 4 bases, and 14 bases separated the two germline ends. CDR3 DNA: TGTGCCACCAGTGATCCAAAATCCACTTTCTATGGCTACACCTTC. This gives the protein CATSDPKSTFYGYTF.

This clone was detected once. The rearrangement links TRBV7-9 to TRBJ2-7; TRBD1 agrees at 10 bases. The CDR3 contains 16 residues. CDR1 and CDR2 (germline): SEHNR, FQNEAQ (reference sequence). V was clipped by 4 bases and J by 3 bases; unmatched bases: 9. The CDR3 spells CASSSIRDRGNYEQYF. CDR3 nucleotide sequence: TGTGCCAGCAGCTCTATCCGGGACAGGGGAAACTACGAGCAGTACTTC.

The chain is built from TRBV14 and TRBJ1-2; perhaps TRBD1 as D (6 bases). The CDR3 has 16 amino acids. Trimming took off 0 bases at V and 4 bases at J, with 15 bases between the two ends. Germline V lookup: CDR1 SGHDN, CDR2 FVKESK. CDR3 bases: TGTGCCAGCAGCCAAGATTATCGGGGGGCTGCCTATGGCTACACCTTC. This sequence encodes CASSQDYRGAAYGYTF.

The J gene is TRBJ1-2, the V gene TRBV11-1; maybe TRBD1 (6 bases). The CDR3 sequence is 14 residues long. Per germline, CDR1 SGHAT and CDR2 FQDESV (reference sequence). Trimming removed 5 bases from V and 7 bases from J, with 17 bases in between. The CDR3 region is CASSRSRDIGGYTF. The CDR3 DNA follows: TGTGCCAGCAGCCGATCACGGGACATCGGTGGCTACACCTTC. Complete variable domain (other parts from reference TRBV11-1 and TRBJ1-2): EAEVAQSPRYKITEKSQAVAFWCDPISGHATLYWYRQILGQGPELLVQFQDESVVDDSQLPKDRFSAERLKGVDSTLKIQPAELGDSAMYLCASSRSRDIGGYTFGSGTRLTVV.

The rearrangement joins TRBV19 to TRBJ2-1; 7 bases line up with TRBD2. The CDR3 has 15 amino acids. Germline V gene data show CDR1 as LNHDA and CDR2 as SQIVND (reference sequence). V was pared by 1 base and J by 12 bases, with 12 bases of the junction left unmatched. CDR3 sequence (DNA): TGTGCCAGTAGTATAGGTGGCGGGGGAGCGGACGGGCAGTTCTTC. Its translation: CASSIGGGGADGQFF.